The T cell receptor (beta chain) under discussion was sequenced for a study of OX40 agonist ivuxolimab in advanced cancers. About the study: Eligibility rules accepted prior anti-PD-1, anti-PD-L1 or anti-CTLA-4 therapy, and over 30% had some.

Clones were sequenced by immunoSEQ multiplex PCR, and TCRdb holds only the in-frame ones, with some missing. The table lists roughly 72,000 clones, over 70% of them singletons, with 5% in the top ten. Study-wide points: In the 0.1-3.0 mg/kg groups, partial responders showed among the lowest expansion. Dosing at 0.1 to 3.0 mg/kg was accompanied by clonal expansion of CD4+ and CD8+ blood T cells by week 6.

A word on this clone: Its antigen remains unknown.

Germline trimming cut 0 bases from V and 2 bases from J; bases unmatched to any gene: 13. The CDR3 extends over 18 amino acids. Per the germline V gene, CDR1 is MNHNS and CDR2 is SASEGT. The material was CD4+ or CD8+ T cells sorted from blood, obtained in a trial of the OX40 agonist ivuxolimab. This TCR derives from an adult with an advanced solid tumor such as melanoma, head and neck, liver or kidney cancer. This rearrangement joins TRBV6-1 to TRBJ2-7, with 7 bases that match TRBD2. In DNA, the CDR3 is TGTGCCAGCAGTGAAGCACCACGGCGGGCTCTAGCGGCCTACGAGCAGTACTTC. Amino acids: CASSEAPRRALAAYEQYF.